This TCR beta chain was captured in a study of T cell changes during pregnancy in multiple sclerosis (dated by TCRdb to about 2019). For context, the study as a whole: Changes in the T cell repertoire over the course of pregnancy were examined in this study in women with multiple sclerosis.

Germline trimming: 4 bases from V, 1 base from J; junction bases outside gene matches: 5. The germline V gene (reference sequence) gives CDR1 as SGHNT and CDR2 as YYREEE. Reading from cysteine to phenylalanine, the CDR3 counts 18 amino acids. The read is trimmed to its CDR3 DNA, 54 bases read in frame from base 1. This clone has a single count. It has no known antigen specificity. Per-base qualities were not stored, and no clone one base away is much larger. Library generation was performed with the immunoSEQ multiplex PCR assay. Here the immuneACCESS table is served through TCRdb, limited to in-frame sequences with V and J called. Missing clones are a known gap in these copies; in checked studies unresolved V genes cover under half, and the rest lacks a known reason. The sample table records 19,000 or so clones; roughly 87% of these occur just once. Together, the top ten hold roughly 12% of the sample.

The material sequenced was CD8+ T cells from peripheral blood mononuclear cells, taken after pregnancy. This receptor was taken from a female donor in good health, enrolled as a control in a pregnancy study. The rearranged segments are TRBV5-4 and TRBJ2-4, with TRBD2 identical over 16 junction bases. The CDR3 in this case is CASSRGLAGGGAKNIQYF. The sequenced DNA: TGTGCCAGCAGCCGGGGACTAGCGGGAGGGGGGGCCAAAAACATTCAGTACTTC.